This note documents a single T cell receptor (beta chain) sequence. This clone was seen a single time. It has no known antigen specificity. Base qualities are missing; no much larger clone stands one base away. Looking up the germline V gene yields CDR1 SGHVS and CDR2 FNYEAQ. V is pruned by 3 bases and J by 2 bases, leaving 2 bases of the junction without a gene match. From cysteine to phenylalanine, the CDR3 is 14 amino acids long. The read is trimmed to its CDR3 DNA, 42 bases read in frame from base 1. TCRbeta CDR3 regions were amplified from genomic DNA by means of the immunoSEQ Assay, a bias-controlled multiplex PCR. Under the source paper's analysis protocol: Nucleated cell counts per sample were estimated from amplification of reference gene primers within the assay. To quantify the absolute abundance of each unique TCRbeta CDR3 rearrangement, sequence reads were collapsed and filtered. For each sample, productive Simpson clonality was calculated by taking the square root of Simpson's diversity index across productive rearrangements. TCRdb provides this immuneACCESS table in a form limited to in-frame rearrangements. Some clones are lacking; in checked studies, under half of them reflect an unresolved V gene, and why the rest are absent is not known. V, J and clone size derive from that table, while D and trimming were established from the DNA sequence. The sample data list 100,000 or so clones, and around four fifths of these were observed just once. Of the sample, 12% is held by the ten largest clones.

This entry comes from a study of blood T cell repertoires in COVID-19 (dated by TCRdb to 2019 to 2021). Background on the whole study: Samples covering the acute and convalescent phases of COVID-19 were provided by collaborators in the United States, Italy and Spain. The material from the prospective study consisted of cDNA or gDNA derived from T cells, B-cell-depleted T cells, or PBMCs. The dataset comprised deeply sampled blood TCRbeta repertoires from subjects exposed to, actively infected with, or recovered from COVID-19. The repertoires were made available in a free public database intended to serve as a resource for research on the immune response to SARS-CoV-2. The samples were drawn from two sources: the first 160 participants of the ongoing ImmuneRACE study, and 1,254 subjects contributed by 6 global collaborators. The sample metadata nearly always contained a de-identified subject ID, COVID-19 status, age in years and sex. Where HLA class I and class II types were available, the types were taken from metadata supplied by the sample provider, not from assay-based typing. Broader findings and caveats from the paper: The quantity of clinical and demographic metadata differed by source and by participant and was supplied without curation.

The collaborating institutions used their own protocols to collect whole blood in K2EDTA tubes. For TCRbeta analysis, collaborators shipped samples as frozen whole blood, isolated PBMCs, or DNA extracted from either of those sample types. The source of this sequence is an older woman with active or convalescent COVID-19. The chain is encoded by TRBV7-6 joined to TRBJ2-7, with 9 central nucleotides matching TRBD1. The sample taken for sequencing was peripheral blood. CDR3 reads: CASSLDRGAYEQYF. The DNA sequence reads TGTGCCAGCAGCTTGGACAGGGGCGCCTACGAGCAGTACTTC.